This is a list of T cell receptor beta chains from one sample in a study of CD8+CD57+ T cells in acquired aplastic anemia. TCRdb reanalysed the reads using MiXCR and keeps one entry per CDR3 protein. Of 110,000 or so distinct CDR3 sequences in the sample, approximately 50% were seen once. The sequencing sample was made of sorted CD4+, CD8+, or CD8+CD57+ T cells (not recorded which) from PBMCs. The source of these receptors is a human donor with aplastic anemia. Both conserved end residues are part of each CDR3. A D gene is named only where the DNA matches it firmly. Only some rows state a clone size, as once, few, many or a class for expanded clones.

J,size,V,D,CDR3,DNA
TRBJ1-1,.,TRBV19,.,CASSQRGWNTEAFF,TGTGCCAGTAGTCAGAGGGGGTGGAACACTGAAGCTTTCTTT
TRBJ1-6,.,TRBV20-1,TRBD1,CSATRQGNSPLHF,TGCAGTGCTACCAGACAGGGTAATTCACCCCTCCACTTT
TRBJ2-5,.,TRBV10-3,.,CAISESGGVVTQYF,TGTGCCATCAGTGAGTCCGGCGGAGTGGTGACCCAGTACTTC
TRBJ2-5,.,TRBV7-9,.,CASSSRHQETQYF,TGTGCCAGCAGCTCCAGACACCAAGAGACCCAGTACTTC
TRBJ2-3,.,TRBV2,.,CASRQQATSTDTQYF,TGTGCCAGCAGGCAACAGGCGACTAGCACAGATACGCAGTATTTT
TRBJ2-1,.,TRBV24-1,.,CATWAGAERNEQFF,TGTGCCACCTGGGCTGGCGCCGAGAGGAATGAGCAGTTCTTC
TRBJ2-7,.,TRBV2,.,CASSAGSYEQYF,TGTGCCAGCAGCGCCGGGAGTTACGAGCAGTACTTC
TRBJ2-1,.,TRBV10-3,TRBD1,CATSDPGTGQFF,TGTGCCACCAGTGACCCCGGGACAGGTCAGTTCTTC
TRBJ2-1,many,TRBV6-5,.,CASSYGVNEQFF,TGTGCCAGCAGTTACGGGGTAAATGAGCAGTTCTTC
TRBJ1-1,few,TRBV6-1,.,CASSPSGADTEAFF,TGTGCCAGCAGCCCCTCCGGGGCGGACACTGAAGCTTTCTTT
TRBJ2-6,many,TRBV29-1,.,CSVHSSGANVLTF,TGCAGCGTTCACAGCTCTGGGGCCAACGTCCTGACTTTC
TRBJ1-4,few,TRBV7-2,.,CASSATGYEKLFF,TGTGCCAGCAGTGCCACAGGGTATGAAAAACTGTTTTTT
TRBJ2-1,.,TRBV10-3,.,CAISEEGIEQFF,TGTGCCATCAGTGAGGAGGGAATTGAGCAGTTCTTC
TRBJ2-1,.,TRBV10-1,.,CASSESETGILFSEQFF,TGCGCCAGCAGTGAGTCGGAAACCGGCATATTGTTCAGTGAGCAGTTCTTC
TRBJ2-1,.,TRBV10-2,.,CASRDTRRNEQFF,TGCGCCAGCCGGGACACCCGAAGGAATGAGCAGTTCTTC
TRBJ2-1,few,TRBV13,.,CASSLSLGNEQFF,TGTGCCAGCAGCTTGTCTTTAGGGAATGAGCAGTTCTTC
TRBJ1-3,many,TRBV7-6,.,CASSSEGYPGNTIYF,TGTGCCAGCAGCTCAGAAGGGTATCCAGGAAACACCATATATTTT
TRBJ2-7,.,TRBV7-9,.,CASGSSYEQYF,TGTGCCAGCGGGTCCTCCTACGAGCAGTACTTC
TRBJ1-1,.,TRBV25-1,.,CARASSLAGRDYEAFF,TGTGCCCGCGCCAGCAGCTTGGCGGGCAGGGACTACGAAGCTTTCTTT
TRBJ2-3,.,TRBV9,.,CATKPGLTTDTQYF,TGTGCCACCAAACCGGGACTTACCACAGATACGCAGTATTTT
TRBJ2-7,many,TRBV11-2,.,CASSSEGSGLVDSYEQYF,TGTGCCAGCAGCTCAGAGGGGTCAGGACTCGTCGACTCCTACGAGCAGTACTTC
TRBJ1-4,few,TRBV5-6,TRBD1,CASSLTGQVLNEKLFF,TGTGCCAGCAGCTTAACCGGACAGGTCTTAAATGAAAAACTGTTTTTT
TRBJ1-1,once,TRBV10-1,TRBD1,CASQGTGPHEAFF,TGCGCCAGCCAGGGGACAGGGCCGCATGAAGCTTTCTTT
TRBJ2-7,.,TRBV20-1,.,CSARDQGSGYEQYF,TGCAGTGCTAGAGATCAGGGGAGCGGTTACGAGCAGTACTTC
TRBJ2-7,.,TRBV20-1,TRBD1,CSASGQVSYEQYF,TGCAGTGCTTCGGGACAGGTTAGCTACGAGCAGTACTTC
TRBJ2-7,.,TRBV11-1,TRBD1,CASSPLDGTATYEQYF,TGTGCCAGCAGCCCACTAGACGGGACAGCCACCTACGAGCAGTACTTC
TRBJ1-5,.,TRBV19,TRBD1,CASSIRTGGNNQPQHF,TGTGCCAGTAGTATACGGACAGGGGGTAACAATCAGCCCCAGCATTTT
TRBJ1-2,.,TRBV7-2,TRBD1,CASLNRGRNYGYTF,TGTGCCAGCCTCAACAGGGGGCGGAACTATGGCTACACCTTC
TRBJ2-1,few,TRBV6-1,TRBD2,CASSEWAVGTSGNEQFF,TGTGCCAGCAGTGAATGGGCGGTCGGGACTAGCGGCAATGAGCAGTTCTTC
TRBJ2-3,many,TRBV6-5,.,CASSPSTTDTQYF,TGTGCCAGCAGCCCCTCGACCACAGATACGCAGTATTTT
TRBJ2-7,.,TRBV29-1,TRBD1,CSVAGTGAYEQYF,TGCAGCGTCGCCGGGACAGGGGCCTACGAGCAGTACTTC
TRBJ2-1,.,TRBV20-1,.,CSAVLMGTGYNERFF,TGCAGTGCTGTTTTAATGGGTACAGGGTACAATGAGCGGTTCTTC
TRBJ1-2,.,TRBV24-1,.,CATSGTGQDYGYTF,TGTGCCACCAGTGGTACAGGGCAAGACTATGGCTACACCTTC
TRBJ1-6,.,TRBV7-9,TRBD1,CASRSGTGNSPPHF,TGTGCCAGCAGATCCGGGACAGGGAATTCACCCCCTCACTTT
TRBJ1-1,.,TRBV7-2,.,CASSFELGEAFF,TGTGCCAGCAGCTTTGAGCTGGGTGAAGCTTTCTTT
TRBJ1-5,.,TRBV19,TRBD1,CASKGQGANQPQHF,TGTGCCAGTAAGGGCCAGGGGGCGAATCAGCCCCAGCATTTT
TRBJ1-2,.,TRBV7-9,.,CASSLGTAQNYGYTF,TGTGCCAGCAGCTTAGGGACAGCACAGAACTATGGCTACACCTTC
TRBJ2-2,many,TRBV9,.,CASSVNLDGQSNTGELFF,TGTGCCAGCAGCGTGAACCTGGACGGACAGTCGAACACCGGGGAGCTGTTTTTT
TRBJ1-5,.,TRBV10-3,TRBD1,CAISRGQGRDQPQHF,TGTGCCATCAGTCGGGGACAGGGTCGGGATCAGCCCCAGCATTTT
TRBJ1-1,.,TRBV7-2,TRBD1,CASTERQGTEAFF,TGTGCCAGCACCGAACGACAGGGGACTGAAGCTTTCTTT
TRBJ1-5,.,TRBV19,.,CASSIVAGNQPQHF,TGTGCCAGTAGTATAGTCGCCGGTAATCAGCCCCAGCATTTT
TRBJ2-1,many,TRBV5-5,TRBD1,CASSLYSDRGWDNEQFF,TGTGCCAGCAGCTTGTATTCCGACAGGGGATGGGACAATGAGCAGTTCTTC
TRBJ2-5,few,TRBV15,.,CATSRRQWETQYF,TGTGCCACCAGCAGGAGGCAGTGGGAGACCCAGTACTTC
TRBJ2-7,once,TRBV5-1,.,CASSLHSGYEQYF,TGCGCCAGCAGCTTGCATAGCGGCTACGAGCAGTACTTC
TRBJ1-4,.,TRBV24-1,.,CATSDSQIEKLFF,TGTGCCACCAGTGATTCCCAGATCGAAAAACTGTTTTTT
TRBJ1-1,.,TRBV29-1,.,CSVGNTEAFF,TGCAGCGTCGGGAACACTGAAGCTTTCTTT
TRBJ2-7,few,TRBV15,.,CATSRDPGGSYEQYF,TGTGCCACCAGCAGAGATCCTGGAGGTTCCTACGAGCAGTACTTC
TRBJ2-7,.,TRBV2,.,CASSEGWKGAGEQYF,TGTGCCAGCAGTGAAGGGTGGAAGGGGGCGGGGGAGCAGTACTTC
TRBJ2-7,.,TRBV7-2,.,CASNPGGAYEQYF,TGTGCCAGCAACCCCGGGGGAGCTTACGAGCAGTACTTC
TRBJ2-6,few,TRBV12-3/TRBV12-4,.,CAKGTSGANVLTF,TGTGCCAAAGGGACGTCTGGGGCCAACGTCCTGACTTTC
TRBJ1-5,.,TRBV5-4,.,CASSSSIGNQPQHF,TGTGCCAGCAGCTCGAGCATTGGCAATCAGCCCCAGCATTTT
TRBJ2-3,.,TRBV20-1,.,CSAPGPQGTDTQYF,TGCAGTGCCCCCGGGCCCCAGGGGACAGATACGCAGTATTTT
TRBJ2-2,.,TRBV6-5,.,CASSYSWGDGELFF,TGTGCCAGCAGTTACTCGTGGGGGGACGGGGAGCTGTTTTTT
TRBJ1-3,.,TRBV9,TRBD1,CASGLTGAGNTIYF,TGTGCCAGCGGCCTCACAGGGGCTGGAAACACCATATATTTT
TRBJ2-7,.,TRBV20-1,.,CSARDSGVGEQYF,TGCAGTGCTAGAGATTCCGGGGTGGGAGAGCAGTACTTC
TRBJ1-1,.,TRBV10-1,.,CASSDGMNTEAFF,TGCGCCAGCAGTGATGGAATGAACACTGAAGCTTTCTTT
TRBJ1-3,many,TRBV4-3,.,CASSQSGTSGNTIYF,TGCGCCAGCAGCCAATCCGGGACTTCTGGAAACACCATATATTTT
TRBJ2-1,many,TRBV12-3/TRBV12-4,.,CASSPSIGEEEQFF,TGTGCCAGCAGTCCAAGTATAGGGGAGGAGGAGCAGTTCTTC
TRBJ2-7,once,TRBV2,TRBD2,CASSAQRGSQQYF,TGTGCCAGCAGTGCCCAGCGGGGGAGTCAGCAGTACTTC